The 18 T cell receptor beta chains below come from one sample, sequenced in a study of CD8 T cells in ankylosing spondylitis. In TCRdb, the 5' RACE reads were re-called with MiXCR into one record per CDR3 protein. The repertoire holds about 360,000 distinct CDR3 sequences, with approximately 22% as singletons. The sequenced material came from blood, either unsorted or a sorted T cell fraction (not recorded which). The receptors shown here come from a male donor with ankylosing spondylitis or in good health (not recorded which).

The chain links TRBV12-3 or TRBV12-4 to TRBJ2-7; perhaps TRBD2 as D (6 bases). This CDR3 region has 13 residues. The V gene lost 3 bases and the J gene lost 6 bases, with 12 bases spanning the gap. The CDR3 bases are TGTGCCAGCAGTTTGGGGGGTCGGGGCGAGCAGTACTTC. This gives the protein CASSLGGRGEQYF.

This clonotype occurred a few times. V usage is TRBV6-6 and J usage is TRBJ2-7; D is ambiguous. Trimming took 0 bases from V and 5 from J, leaving 5 bases between them. The length of the CDR3 is 12 residues. Germline V gives CDR1 MNHNY, CDR2 SVGAGI (reference sequence). CDR3 sequence reads: CASSYSSNEQYF. The DNA for the CDR3 is TGTGCCAGCAGTTACTCGAGTAACGAGCAGTACTTC.

In its sample, this clonotype was seen a few times. This chain links TRBV20-1 with TRBJ2-1, with D hard to call. Trimming left V 1 base short and J 16 bases short, with 8 bases between. Germline assignment: CDR1 DFQATT and CDR2 SNEGSKA (reference sequence). The CDR3 is made up of 9 amino acids. The CDR3 sequence is CSARASQFF. The CDR3 region has the DNA TGCAGTGCTAGAGCTAGTCAATTCTTC.

This clonotype was observed at least ten times. The genes are TRBV12-3 or TRBV12-4 and TRBJ2-5, with D possibly matching TRBD1 (5 bases). V dropped 3 bases and J dropped 5 bases, with 10 bases sitting between them. CDR3 length: 13 residues. The CDR3 reads CASSLGLVETQYF. For the CDR3, the DNA is TGTGCCAGCAGTTTGGGGCTAGTGGAGACCCAGTACTTC.

V and J are TRBV27 and TRBJ2-5; 12 bases map to TRBD2. Trimming removed 0 bases from V and 5 bases from J; junction bases left unmatched: 13. The CDR3 is made up of 19 amino acids. Germline V lookup: CDR1 MNHEY, CDR2 SMNVEV (reference sequence). The CDR3 loop reads CASSLSRLAGGHPSETQYF. The CDR3 DNA is TGTGCCAGCAGTTTATCGAGGCTAGCGGGGGGGCATCCTTCCGAGACCCAGTACTTC.

V gene TRBV4-1 combines with J gene TRBJ2-3; no clear D gene. Germline loops: CDR1 MGHRA, CDR2 YSYEKL. Trimming pared 0 bases from V and 2 bases from J, leaving 9 bases between. The CDR3 contains 15 residues. The CDR3 coding sequence is TGCGCCAGCAGCCAAGAGAGAAGGGCCACAGATACGCAGTATTTT. Amino acid sequence: CASSQERRATDTQYF.

This clonotype came up a few times. This chain joins TRBV3-1 and TRBJ2-1, with 12 positions matching TRBD1. J gave up 8 bases and V 4 bases, and 6 bases lay outside the gene matches. Germline V CDR1 and CDR2: LGHDT, YNNKEL (reference sequence). The length of the CDR3 is 15 residues. The CDR3 DNA is TGTGCCAGCAGCCCGTGGGACAGGGGGCTGGATGAGCAGTTCTTC. It yields the protein CASSPWDRGLDEQFF.

The V gene is TRBV28, the J gene TRBJ2-1; 13 nucleotides match TRBD2. The germline gives CDR1 MDHEN, CDR2 SYDVKM. Trimming took 5 bases from V and 7 from J; bases not matched to a gene: 2. The CDR3 runs to 14 residues. The CDR3 DNA reads as TGTGCCAGCAGTAGACTAGCGGGGGGAAATGAGCAGTTCTTC. It codes for CASSRLAGGNEQFF.

This clonotype has a handful of counts. This sequence joins TRBV13 and TRBJ2-5; the match to TRBD2 covers 9 bases. Trimming at V came to 0 bases and at J to 2 bases, leaving 4 bases not matched to a gene. The CDR3 length is 16 residues. Germline CDR1 reads PRHDT; CDR2 reads FYEKMQ (reference sequence). This chain's CDR3 is CASSLGASGEQETQYF. The CDR3 DNA reads TGTGCCAGCAGCTTAGGCGCTAGCGGGGAACAAGAGACCCAGTACTTC. The complete variable domain, with remaining parts taken from reference TRBV13 and TRBJ2-5, reads AAGVIQSPRHLIKEKRETATLKCYPIPRHDTVYWYQQGPGQDPQFLISFYEKMQSDKGSIPDRFSAQQFSDYHSELNMSSLELGDSALYFCASSLGASGEQETQYFGPGTRLLVL.

This clonotype showed up many times. This CDR3 reads CSARGTEISPLHF. In DNA, the CDR3 is TGCAGTGCTAGGGGGACAGAGATTTCACCCCTCCACTTT. The chain combines TRBV20-1 with TRBJ1-6; 7 nucleotides agree with TRBD1. The V and J ends lost 3 bases and 9 bases, in that order; junction bases with no gene match: 5. Germline V CDR1 and CDR2: DFQATT, SNEGSKA (reference sequence). The CDR3 sequence is 13 residues long.

Comment on this clonotype: Relative to the germline gene, one junction end is altered; a read error may explain this. The chain links TRBV12-3 or TRBV12-4 to TRBJ2-2; D is perhaps TRBD2 (6 bases). There are 10 residues in the CDR3. The CDR3 region is CASLGGELYF. For the CDR3, the DNA is TGTGCCAGCCTCGGCGGGGAGCTGTATTTT.

The V gene is TRBV3-1, the J gene TRBJ2-7, with D hard to call. Germline V gene lookup returns CDR1 LGHDT and CDR2 YNNKEL (reference sequence). The ends were cut back, 4 bases at V and 0 bases at J, with 10 bases in the middle. The CDR3 has 14 residues. CDR3 sequence: CASSPFRSSYEQYF. The CDR3 DNA reads TGTGCCAGCAGCCCCTTTCGGAGCTCCTACGAGCAGTACTTC.

This clonotype has a handful of counts. The rearrangement joins TRBV7-6 to TRBJ2-1; perhaps TRBD1 as D (5 bases). The CDR3 is made up of 19 amino acids. Germline values: CDR1 SGHVS, CDR2 FNYEAQ. V dropped 3 bases and J dropped 2 bases, with 23 bases sitting between them. CDR3 DNA: TGTGCCAGCAGCTTTAAATCAGGGCTGGCCAGCCCGACCTACAATGAGCAGTTCTTC. Translating it yields CASSFKSGLASPTYNEQFF.

The V call is TRBV13, the J call TRBJ2-1, with 8 bases that match TRBD2. The CDR3 is made up of 15 amino acids. V gave up 5 bases and J gave up 9 bases; unmatched junction bases: 12. Germline values: CDR1 PRHDT, CDR2 FYEKMQ (reference sequence). CDR3 in DNA: TGTGCCAGCAGCCCTCCCTCCGGGGGGGCGGTTGAGCAGTTCTTC. Translated: CASSPPSGGAVEQFF.

The chain joins TRBV7-2 to TRBJ1-6; 10 nucleotides align to TRBD1. Looked up from germline, CDR1 is SGHTA and CDR2 is FQGNSA. Trimming at V came to 5 bases and at J to 9 bases, leaving 4 bases not matched to a gene. This CDR3 comprises 14 residues. For the CDR3, the DNA is TGTGCCAGCAGCCTAGACAGGGGGCGTTCACCCCTCCACTTT. Its translation is CASSLDRGRSPLHF. Based on the CDR3 plus reference TRBV7-2 and TRBJ1-6, the full variable domain is GAGVSQSPSNKVTEKGKDVELRCDPISGHTALYWYRQSLGQGLEFLIYFQGNSAPDKSGLPSDRFSAERTGGSVSTLTIQRTQQEDSAVYLCASSLDRGRSPLHFGNGTRLTVT.

The J gene is TRBJ1-1, the V gene TRBV12-3 or TRBV12-4; 7 nucleotides align to TRBD1. The CDR3 covers 12 residues. The V and J ends lost 0 bases and 10 bases, in that order; junction bases with no gene match: 2. As DNA, the CDR3 is TGTGCCAGCAGTTTAGCAGGGGGCGCAGCTTTCTTT. Protein: CASSLAGGAAFF.

J is TRBJ2-7 and V is TRBV4-2; D call uncertain. The CDR3 contains 16 residues. V lost 1 base to trimming and J lost 5 bases, with 18 bases between them. Germline V lookup: CDR1 LGHNA, CDR2 YNFKEQ. Here the CDR3 reads CASSQVFGGPTHEQYF. The DNA for the CDR3 is TGTGCCAGCAGCCAAGTCTTCGGTGGTCCGACCCACGAGCAGTACTTC.

In its sample, this clonotype was seen a few times. J is TRBJ2-5 and V is TRBV11-2, with a tentative D call TRBD2 (5 bases). Germline V gene data show CDR1 as SGHAT and CDR2 as FQNNGV. V dropped 1 base and J dropped 5 bases, with 14 bases sitting between them. The CDR3 loop spans 15 amino acids. CDR3 residues: CASSLAHRQRETQYF. As DNA, the CDR3 is TGTGCCAGCAGCTTAGCCCATAGGCAGCGGGAGACCCAGTACTTC.